This TCR beta chain derives from a study of cytomegalovirus exposure and HLA in healthy donors. Study-wide results and caveats: Some V segments (TRBV6-2 and TRBV6-3 among them) were excluded as indistinguishable. As a later analysis showed, a missense DCLRE1C variant was linked to trimming of TCR beta V- and J-genes. It was approximately 150 TCR beta chains that were listed as cytomegalovirus-associated. TCR beta sequences numbering roughly 18,000 were associated with HLA alleles at 0.05 false discovery rate in a later analysis.

There are a few counts of this clone. The target antigen is unknown. PCR used 60 Vbeta primers and 13 Jbeta primers. Libraries were prepared by immunoSEQ multiplex PCR; TCRdb keeps only in-frame clonotypes and omits some of them. In the table there are under 100,000 clones, 55% to 65% of which are singletons. The germline V gene has CDR1 KGHSH and CDR2 LQKENI. This CDR3 has 12 residues. The ends were cut back, 3 bases at V and 6 bases at J, with 8 bases in the middle. The gene calls are TRBV18 and TRBJ1-2; D possibly corresponds to TRBD1 (5 bases). The origin of this receptor is a woman in her 40s in good health and CMV-seropositive. The sample comprised PBMCs. CDR3 in amino acids: CASSPRTNGYTF. The CDR3 DNA reads TGTGCCAGCTCACCCCGGACAAATGGCTACACCTTC.